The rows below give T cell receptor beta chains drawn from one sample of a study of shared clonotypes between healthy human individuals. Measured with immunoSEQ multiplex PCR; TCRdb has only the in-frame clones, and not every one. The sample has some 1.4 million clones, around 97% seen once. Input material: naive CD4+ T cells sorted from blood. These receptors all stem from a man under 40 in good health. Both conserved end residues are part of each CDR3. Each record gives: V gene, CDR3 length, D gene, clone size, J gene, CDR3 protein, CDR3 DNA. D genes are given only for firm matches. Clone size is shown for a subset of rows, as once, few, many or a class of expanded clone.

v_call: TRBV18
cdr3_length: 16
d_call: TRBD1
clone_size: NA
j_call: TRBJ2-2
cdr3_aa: CASSPLGQRNTGELFF
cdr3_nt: TGTGCCAGCTCACCACTGGGACAGAGGAACACCGGGGAGCTGTTTTTT

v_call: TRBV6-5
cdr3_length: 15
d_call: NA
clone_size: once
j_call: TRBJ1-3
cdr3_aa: CASSYSGTSGNTIYF
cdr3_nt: TGTGCCAGCAGTTACTCCGGGACATCTGGAAACACCATATATTTT

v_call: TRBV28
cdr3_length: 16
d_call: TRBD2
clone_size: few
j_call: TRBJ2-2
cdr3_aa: CASSFFAGAGTGELFF
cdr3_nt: TGTGCCAGCAGTTTCTTCGCGGGAGCGGGCACCGGGGAGCTGTTTTTT

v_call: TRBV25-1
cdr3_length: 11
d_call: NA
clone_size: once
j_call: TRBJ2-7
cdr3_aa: CASSALDEQYF
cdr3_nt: TGTGCCAGCAGTGCCTTAGACGAGCAGTACTTC

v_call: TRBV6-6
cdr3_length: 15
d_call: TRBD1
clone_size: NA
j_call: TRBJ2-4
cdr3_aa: CASSPSGGAKNIQYF
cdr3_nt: TGTGCCAGCAGTCCCTCAGGGGGAGCCAAAAACATTCAGTACTTC

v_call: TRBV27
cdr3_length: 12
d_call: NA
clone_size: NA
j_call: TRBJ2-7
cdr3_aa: CASSLRGNEQYF
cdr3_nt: TGTGCCAGCAGTTTACGAGGAAACGAGCAGTACTTC

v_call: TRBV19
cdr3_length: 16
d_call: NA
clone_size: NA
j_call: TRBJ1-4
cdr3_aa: CASRKVQGATNEKLFF
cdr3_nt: TGTGCCAGTAGGAAGGTACAGGGCGCAACTAATGAAAAACTGTTTTTT

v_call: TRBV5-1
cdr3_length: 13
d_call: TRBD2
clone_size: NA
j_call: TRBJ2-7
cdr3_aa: CASSPEGRGEQYF
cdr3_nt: TGCGCCAGCAGCCCGGAGGGGAGGGGAGAGCAGTACTTC

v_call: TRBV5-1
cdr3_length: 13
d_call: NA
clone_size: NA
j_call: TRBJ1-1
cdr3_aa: CASSLSPSDRAFF
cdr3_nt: TGCGCCAGCAGCTTGAGCCCTAGCGATCGAGCTTTCTTT

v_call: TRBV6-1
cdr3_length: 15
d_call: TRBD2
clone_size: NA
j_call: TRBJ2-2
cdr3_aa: CASTPGRRHTGELFF
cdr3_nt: TGTGCCAGCACTCCCGGGAGGCGACACACCGGGGAGCTGTTTTTT

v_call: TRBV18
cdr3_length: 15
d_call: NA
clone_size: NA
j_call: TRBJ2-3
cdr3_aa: CASSSTGLATDTQYF
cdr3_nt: TGTGCCAGCTCATCGACAGGTTTAGCGACAGATACGCAGTATTTT

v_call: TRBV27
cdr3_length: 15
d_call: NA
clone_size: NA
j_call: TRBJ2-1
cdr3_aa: CASDPHRGVMGEQFF
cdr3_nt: TGTGCCAGCGATCCACACAGAGGGGTGATGGGTGAGCAGTTCTTC

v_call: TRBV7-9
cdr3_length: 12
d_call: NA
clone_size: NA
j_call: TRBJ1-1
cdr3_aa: CASSPDGPSAFF
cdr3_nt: TGTGCCAGCAGTCCGGACGGACCATCGGCTTTCTTT

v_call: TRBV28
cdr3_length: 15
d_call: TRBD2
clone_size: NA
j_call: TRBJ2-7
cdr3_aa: CASSLVTSGSSEQYF
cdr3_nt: TGTGCCAGCAGTTTAGTGACTAGCGGGAGCTCCGAGCAGTACTTC

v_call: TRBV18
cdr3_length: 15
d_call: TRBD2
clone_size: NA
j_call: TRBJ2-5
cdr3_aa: CASSPTSGREVTQYF
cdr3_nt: TGTGCCAGCTCACCAACTAGCGGGCGCGAGGTGACCCAGTACTTC

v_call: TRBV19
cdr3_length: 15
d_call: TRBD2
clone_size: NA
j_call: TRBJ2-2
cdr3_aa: CASSSGLAVPGELFF
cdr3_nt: TGTGCCAGTAGTTCGGGACTAGCTGTACCCGGGGAGCTGTTTTTT

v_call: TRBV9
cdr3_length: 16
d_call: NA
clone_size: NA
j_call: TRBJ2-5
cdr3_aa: CASSWRPGEGLETQYF
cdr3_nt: TGTGCCAGCAGCTGGCGTCCGGGAGAGGGGCTTGAGACCCAGTACTTC

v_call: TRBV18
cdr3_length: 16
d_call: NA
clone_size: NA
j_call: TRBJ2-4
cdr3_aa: CASSPAGLLAKNIQYF
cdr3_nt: TGTGCCAGCTCACCAGCAGGACTGCTAGCCAAAAACATTCAGTACTTC

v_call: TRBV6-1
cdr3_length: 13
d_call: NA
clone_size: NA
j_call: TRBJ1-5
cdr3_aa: CACQVALNQPQHF
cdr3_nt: TGTGCCTGCCAGGTCGCCCTAAATCAGCCCCAGCATTTT

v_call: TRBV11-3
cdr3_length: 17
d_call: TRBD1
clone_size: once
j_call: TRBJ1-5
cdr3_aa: CASSLALTRTGNQPQHF
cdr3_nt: TGTGCCAGCAGCTTAGCCTTGACCCGGACAGGAAATCAGCCCCAGCATTTT

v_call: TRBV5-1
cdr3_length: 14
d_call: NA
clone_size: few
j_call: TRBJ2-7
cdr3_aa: CASSSRDASYEQYF
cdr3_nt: TGCGCCAGCAGCTCCCGGGACGCCTCCTACGAGCAGTACTTC

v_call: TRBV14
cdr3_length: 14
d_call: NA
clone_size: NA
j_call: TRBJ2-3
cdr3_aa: CASSLLRTTDTQYF
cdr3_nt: TGTGCCAGCAGCCTCCTTCGGACCACAGATACGCAGTATTTT

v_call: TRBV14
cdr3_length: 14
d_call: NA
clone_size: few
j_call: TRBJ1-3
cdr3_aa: CASSQWGTGNTIYF
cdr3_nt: TGTGCCAGCAGCCAATGGGGTACTGGAAACACCATATATTTT

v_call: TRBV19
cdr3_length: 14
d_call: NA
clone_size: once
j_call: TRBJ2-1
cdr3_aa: CASSLSGAYNEQFF
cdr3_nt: TGTGCCAGTAGCCTCAGTGGGGCCTACAATGAGCAGTTCTTC

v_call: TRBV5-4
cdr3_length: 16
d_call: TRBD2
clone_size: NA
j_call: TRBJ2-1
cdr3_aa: CASSLGGGSSYNEQFF
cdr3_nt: TGTGCCAGCAGCTTGGGGGGCGGGAGCTCCTACAATGAGCAGTTCTTC

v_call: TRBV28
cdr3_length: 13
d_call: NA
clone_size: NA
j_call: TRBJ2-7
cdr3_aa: CATTRALLYEQYF
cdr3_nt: TGTGCCACTACTCGGGCTCTCCTCTACGAGCAGTACTTC

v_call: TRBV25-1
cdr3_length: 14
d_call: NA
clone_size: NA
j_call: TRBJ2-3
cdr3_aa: CASSQSKGTDTQYF
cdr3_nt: TGTGCCAGCAGTCAAAGTAAGGGCACAGATACGCAGTATTTT

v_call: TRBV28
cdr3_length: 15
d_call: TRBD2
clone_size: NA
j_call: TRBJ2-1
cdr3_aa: CASRLLAGGVDEQFF
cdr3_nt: TGTGCCAGCAGACTACTAGCGGGAGGCGTCGATGAGCAGTTCTTC

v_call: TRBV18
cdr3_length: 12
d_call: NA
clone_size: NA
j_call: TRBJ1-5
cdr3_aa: CASSPPNQPQHF
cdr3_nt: TGTGCCAGCTCACCACCCAATCAGCCCCAGCATTTT

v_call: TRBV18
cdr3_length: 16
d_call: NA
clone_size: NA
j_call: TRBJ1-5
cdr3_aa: CASSPIPGSSNQPQHF
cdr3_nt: TGTGCCAGCTCACCCATCCCGGGGTCTAGCAATCAGCCCCAGCATTTT

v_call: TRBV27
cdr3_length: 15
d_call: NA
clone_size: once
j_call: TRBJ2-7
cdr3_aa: CASSLGLGHSYEQYF
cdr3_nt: TGTGCCAGCAGTTTAGGCCTTGGCCACTCCTACGAGCAGTACTTC

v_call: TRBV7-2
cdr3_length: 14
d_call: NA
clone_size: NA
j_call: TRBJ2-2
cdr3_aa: CASSLGRNTGELFF
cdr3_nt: TGTGCCAGCAGCTTAGGGCGGAACACCGGGGAGCTGTTTTTT

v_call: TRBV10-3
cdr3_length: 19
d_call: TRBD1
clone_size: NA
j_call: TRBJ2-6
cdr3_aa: CAISAIPGQGPSGANVLTF
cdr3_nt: TGTGCCATCAGTGCCATTCCGGGACAGGGTCCCTCTGGGGCCAACGTCCTGACTTTC

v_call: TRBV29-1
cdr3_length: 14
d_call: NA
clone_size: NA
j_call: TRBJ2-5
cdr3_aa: CSVAQKAQGETQYF
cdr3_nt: TGCAGCGTTGCTCAAAAGGCCCAAGGCGAGACCCAGTACTTC

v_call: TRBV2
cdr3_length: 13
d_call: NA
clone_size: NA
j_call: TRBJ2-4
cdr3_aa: CASGGLAKNIQYF
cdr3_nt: TGTGCCAGCGGCGGACTAGCCAAAAACATTCAGTACTTC

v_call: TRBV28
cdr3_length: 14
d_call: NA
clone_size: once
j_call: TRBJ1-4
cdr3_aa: CASSLYESSEKLFF
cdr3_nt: TGTGCCAGCAGCCTTTACGAGTCGAGTGAAAAACTGTTTTTT

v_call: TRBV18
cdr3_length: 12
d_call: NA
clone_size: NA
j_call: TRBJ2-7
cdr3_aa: CASSPSSYEQYF
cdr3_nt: TGTGCCAGCTCCCCCAGCTCCTACGAGCAGTACTTC

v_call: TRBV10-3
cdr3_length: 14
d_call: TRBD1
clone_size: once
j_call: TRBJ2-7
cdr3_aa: CAIKGGQAAYEQYF
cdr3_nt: TGTGCCATCAAGGGGGGACAGGCCGCCTACGAGCAGTACTTC

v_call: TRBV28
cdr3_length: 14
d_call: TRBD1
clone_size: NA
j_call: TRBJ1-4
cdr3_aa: CASSPGTENEKLFF
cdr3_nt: TGTGCCAGCAGTCCCGGGACAGAGAATGAAAAACTGTTTTTT

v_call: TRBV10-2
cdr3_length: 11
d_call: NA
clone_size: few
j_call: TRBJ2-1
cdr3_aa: CASSRGNEQFF
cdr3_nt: TGCGCCAGCAGCAGGGGAAATGAGCAGTTCTTC

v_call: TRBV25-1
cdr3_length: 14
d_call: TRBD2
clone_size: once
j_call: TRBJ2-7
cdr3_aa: CASRASGSSHEQYF
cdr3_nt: TGTGCCAGCAGGGCTAGCGGGAGTTCCCACGAGCAGTACTTC

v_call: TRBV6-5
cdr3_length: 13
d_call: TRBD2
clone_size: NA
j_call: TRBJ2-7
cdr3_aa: CASRPGLAGFWYF
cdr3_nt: TGTGCCAGCAGACCGGGACTAGCGGGGTTTTGGTACTTC

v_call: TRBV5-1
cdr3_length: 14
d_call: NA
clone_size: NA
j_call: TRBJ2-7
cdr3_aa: CASSLDGHRGEQYF
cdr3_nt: TGCGCCAGCAGCTTGGATGGCCACCGGGGCGAGCAGTACTTC

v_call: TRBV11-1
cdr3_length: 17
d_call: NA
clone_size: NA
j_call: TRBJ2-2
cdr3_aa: CASSFQSGFANTGELFF
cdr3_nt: TGTGCCAGCAGCTTTCAAAGCGGTTTCGCGAACACCGGGGAGCTGTTTTTT

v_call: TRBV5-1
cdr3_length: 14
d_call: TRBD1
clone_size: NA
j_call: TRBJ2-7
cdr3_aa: CASSLKGQEYEQYF
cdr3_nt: TGCGCCAGCAGCTTGAAGGGACAGGAGTACGAGCAGTACTTC

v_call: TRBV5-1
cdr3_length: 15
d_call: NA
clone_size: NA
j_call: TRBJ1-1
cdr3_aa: CASSLGGPLNTEAFF
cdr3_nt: TGCGCCAGCAGCTTGGGAGGACCCTTGAACACTGAAGCTTTCTTT

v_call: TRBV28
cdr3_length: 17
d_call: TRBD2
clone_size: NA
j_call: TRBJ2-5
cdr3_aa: CASSWGTSGRNLETQYF
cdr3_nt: TGTGCCAGCAGCTGGGGGACTAGCGGGAGAAATCTAGAGACCCAGTACTTC

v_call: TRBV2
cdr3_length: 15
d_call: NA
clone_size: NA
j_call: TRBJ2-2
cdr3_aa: CASSKGEGWTGELFF
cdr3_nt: TGTGCCAGCAGTAAGGGGGAAGGGTGGACCGGGGAGCTGTTTTTT

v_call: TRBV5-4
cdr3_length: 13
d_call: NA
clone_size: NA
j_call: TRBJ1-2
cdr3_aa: CASSEGQWGGYTF
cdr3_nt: TGTGCCAGCAGCGAAGGACAGTGGGGTGGCTACACCTTC

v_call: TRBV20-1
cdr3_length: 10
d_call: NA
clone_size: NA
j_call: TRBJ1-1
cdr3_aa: CSGTDTEAFF
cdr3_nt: TGCAGTGGGACAGACACTGAAGCTTTCTTT

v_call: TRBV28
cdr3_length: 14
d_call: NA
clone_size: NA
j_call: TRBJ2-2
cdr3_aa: CASSETGNTGELFF
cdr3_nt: TGTGCCAGCAGTGAAACAGGGAACACCGGGGAGCTGTTTTTT

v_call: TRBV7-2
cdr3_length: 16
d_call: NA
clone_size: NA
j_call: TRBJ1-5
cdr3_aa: CASSLDGWYSNQPQHF
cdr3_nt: TGTGCCAGCAGCTTAGACGGCTGGTATAGCAATCAGCCCCAGCATTTT

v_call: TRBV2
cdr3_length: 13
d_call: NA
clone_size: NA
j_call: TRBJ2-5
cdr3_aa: CARGVASLKTQYF
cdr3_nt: TGTGCCAGGGGGGTGGCTAGCTTGAAGACCCAGTACTTC

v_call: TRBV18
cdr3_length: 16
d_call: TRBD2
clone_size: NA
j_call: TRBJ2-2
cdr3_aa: CASSPSTSGMARELFF
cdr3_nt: TGTGCCAGCTCACCGTCGACTAGCGGGATGGCCCGGGAGCTGTTTTTT

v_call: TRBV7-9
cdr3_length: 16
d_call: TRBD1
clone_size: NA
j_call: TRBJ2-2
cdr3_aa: CASEPTGTGVTGELFF
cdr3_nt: TGTGCCAGCGAACCTACCGGGACAGGGGTCACCGGGGAGCTGTTTTTT